This entry describes one T cell receptor beta chain. This entry comes from a study of blood T cell repertoires in COVID-19. CDR1 and CDR2 (germline): SGHNT, YYREEE (reference sequence). There are 12 residues in the CDR3. Trimming took off 4 bases at V and 8 bases at J, with 10 bases between the two ends. Original analysis: Nucleated cell counts were estimated from reference gene primer amplification. This table comes from immunoSEQ multiplex PCR, and its TCRdb copy is limited to in-frame clones, with some not included. The D gene and trimming were derived from the DNA, and the V and J assignments and clone size from that table. Here the sample spans under 350,000 clones, 83% being singletons.

This receptor was identified in a woman in her 50s who had recovered from COVID-19. The sample comprised peripheral blood. J is TRBJ2-1 and V is TRBV5-4; D unresolved. DNA of the CDR3: TGTGCCAGCAGCCCTAGTGCGTATGAGCAGTTCTTC. Translating it yields CASSPSAYEQFF.